The T cell receptor (beta chain) under discussion was sequenced for a study of cytomegalovirus exposure and HLA in healthy donors. Study-wide results and limits: Later analysis associated a missense DCLRE1C variant with TCR beta V- and J-gene trimming. A few chains linked to CMV were shown in vitro to be specific for CMV antigens. Cytomegalovirus association was assigned to around 150 TCR beta chains.

As for this clone: What it recognizes is unknown.

PCR amplification relied on 60 Vbeta primers (plus 13 Jbeta primers). TCRdb keeps only in-frame clones here, not all; method: immunoSEQ multiplex PCR. Of over 75,000 clones in the sample, about 72% are singletons; the top ten hold approximately 2.3%. The CDR3 covers 18 residues. V was clipped by 5 bases and J by 3 bases, with 20 bases between them. The V gene's germline CDR1 is PRHDT and CDR2 FYEKMQ (reference sequence). The sequenced material came from PBMCs. This clonotype originated in a young man in good health and CMV-seronegative. The chain carries TRBV13 and TRBJ1-6; D is perhaps TRBD1 (5 bases). The CDR3 DNA reads as TGTGCCAGCAGCCTTCTCCAGGGTCCAGGCTACTATAATTCACCCCTCCACTTT. This codes for CASSLLQGPGYYNSPLHF.